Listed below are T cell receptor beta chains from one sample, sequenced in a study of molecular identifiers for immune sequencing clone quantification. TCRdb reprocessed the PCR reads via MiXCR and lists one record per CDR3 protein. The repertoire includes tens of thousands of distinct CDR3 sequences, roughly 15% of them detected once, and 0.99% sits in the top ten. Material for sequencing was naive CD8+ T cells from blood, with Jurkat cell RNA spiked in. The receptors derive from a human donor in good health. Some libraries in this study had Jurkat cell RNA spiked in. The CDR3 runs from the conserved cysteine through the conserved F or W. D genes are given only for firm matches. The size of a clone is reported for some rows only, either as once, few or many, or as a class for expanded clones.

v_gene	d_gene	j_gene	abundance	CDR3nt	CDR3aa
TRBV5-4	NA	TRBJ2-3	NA	TGTGCCAGCAGCTTTTCGGGGGGCACAGATACGCAGTATTTT	CASSFSGGTDTQYF
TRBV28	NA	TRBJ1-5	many	TGTGCCAGCAGTTTACCCCCCATAAACAACATGTATAGCAATCAGCCCCAGCATTTT	CASSLPPINNMYSNQPQHF
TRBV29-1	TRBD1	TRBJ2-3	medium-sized	TGCAGCGTTGCGGTGACAGGGGCCGCAGATACGCAGTATTTT	CSVAVTGAADTQYF
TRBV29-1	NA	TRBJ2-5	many	TGCAGCGTTGAAGGTAGTACTAGCACACAAGAGACCCAGTACTTC	CSVEGSTSTQETQYF
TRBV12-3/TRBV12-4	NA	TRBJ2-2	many	TGTGCCAGCAGTTCTTGGCAGAACACCGGGGAGCTGTTTTTT	CASSSWQNTGELFF
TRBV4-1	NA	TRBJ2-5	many	TGCGCCAGCAGCCCTTGGCCGGGGGATGGGCAAGAGACCCAGTACTTC	CASSPWPGDGQETQYF
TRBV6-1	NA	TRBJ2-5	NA	TGTGCCAGCAGTGCAGACTCCTTAGCGGACCAAGAGTCCCAGTACTTC	CASSADSLADQESQYF
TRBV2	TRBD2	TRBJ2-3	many	TGTGCCAGCAGTACAACCGGGACTAGCGTAGAATTCACAGATACGCAGTATTTT	CASSTTGTSVEFTDTQYF
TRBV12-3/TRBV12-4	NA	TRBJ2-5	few	TGTGCCAGCAGTTTAGCGCACAGATTTCAAGAGACCCAGTACTTC	CASSLAHRFQETQYF
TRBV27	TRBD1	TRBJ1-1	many	TGTGCCAGTCTGACAGGGGCCAAGAACACTGAAGCTTTCTTT	CASLTGAKNTEAFF
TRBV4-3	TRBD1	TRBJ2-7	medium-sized	TGCGCCAGCAGCCAAAACCCGGGACAGGGCTACGAGCAGTACTTC	CASSQNPGQGYEQYF
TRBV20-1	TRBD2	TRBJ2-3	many	TGCAGTGCTGGGGGGGGAGCGGAAGTAAGCACAGATACGCAGTATTTT	CSAGGGAEVSTDTQYF
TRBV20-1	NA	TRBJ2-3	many	TGCAGTGCTAGGAACAGCCGAGTCACAGATACGCAGTATTTT	CSARNSRVTDTQYF
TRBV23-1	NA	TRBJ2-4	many	TGCGCCAGCAGTCCCCCGCGAATGGGACTAGCCAAAAACATTCAGTACTTC	CASSPPRMGLAKNIQYF
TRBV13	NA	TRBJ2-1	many	TGTGCCAGCAGCTTAAGGGCCAGCGCCCATGAGCAGTTCTTC	CASSLRASAHEQFF
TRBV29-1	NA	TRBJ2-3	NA	TGCGGCGTTGACGCCTTTACGCCTAGCACAGATACGCAGTATTTT	CGVDAFTPSTDTQYF
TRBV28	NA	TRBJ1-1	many	TGTGCCAGCAGTTTAGGGGGAACTGCGACTGAAGCTTTCTTT	CASSLGGTATEAFF
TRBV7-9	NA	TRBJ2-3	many	TGTGCCAGCAGCCCACAAGTCGGCAGCACAGATACGCAGTATTTT	CASSPQVGSTDTQYF
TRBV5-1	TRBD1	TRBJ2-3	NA	TGCGCCAGCAGCTTCGGACAGGGTAGTGCAGATACGCAGTATTTT	CASSFGQGSADTQYF
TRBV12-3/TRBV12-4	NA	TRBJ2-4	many	TGTGCCAGCACGAATCAGCCAGCCAAAAACATTCAGTACTTC	CASTNQPAKNIQYF
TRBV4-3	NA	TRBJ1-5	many	TGCGCCAGCAGCCAAGATGCCAGCAATCAGCCCCAGCATTTT	CASSQDASNQPQHF
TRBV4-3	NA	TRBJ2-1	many	TGCGCCAGCAGACAAGTACAGGGTGGATACAATGAGCAGTTCTTC	CASRQVQGGYNEQFF
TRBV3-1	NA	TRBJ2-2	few	TGTGCCAGCAGCCCGTTCGGGGACGGGAATCCCGGGGAGCTGTTTTTT	CASSPFGDGNPGELFF
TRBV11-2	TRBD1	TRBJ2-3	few	TGTGCCAGCAGGCTGACAGGGCGCACAGATACGCAGTATTTT	CASRLTGRTDTQYF
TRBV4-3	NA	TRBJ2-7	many	TGCGCCAGCAGCCAAGAAAGAGACTACGAGCAGTACTTC	CASSQERDYEQYF
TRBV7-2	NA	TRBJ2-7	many	TGTGCCAGCGGACCCTGGGGGTCCTACGAGCAGTACTTC	CASGPWGSYEQYF
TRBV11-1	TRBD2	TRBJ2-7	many	TGTGCCAGCAGTTTCGGACTAGCGGGAGGATCTGGCTACGAGCAGTACTTC	CASSFGLAGGSGYEQYF
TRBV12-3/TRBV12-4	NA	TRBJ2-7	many	TGTGCCAGCACCCCGGGACCATCGAACGAGCAGTACTTC	CASTPGPSNEQYF
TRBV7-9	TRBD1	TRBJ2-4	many	TGTGCCAGCAGCCCCTCCGGACAGGGGGCTTCGAACATTCAGTACTTC	CASSPSGQGASNIQYF
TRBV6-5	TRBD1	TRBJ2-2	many	TGTGCCAGCAGACGACAGGGGAACACCGGGGAGCTGTTTTTT	CASRRQGNTGELFF
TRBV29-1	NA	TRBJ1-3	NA	TGCAGCGTTCCCCCAGGATATTTT	CSVPPGYF
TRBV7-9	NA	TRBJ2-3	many	TGTGCCAGCAGCTTAGCCCAGGGAGCAGATACGCAGTATTTT	CASSLAQGADTQYF
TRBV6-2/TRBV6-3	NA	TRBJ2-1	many	TGTGCCAGCAGTTATCAGGGAGCCTCCTACAATGAGCAGTTCTTC	CASSYQGASYNEQFF
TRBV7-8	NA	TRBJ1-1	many	TGTGCCAGCAGCTTAGAGACTTTTACTGAAGCTTTCTTT	CASSLETFTEAFF
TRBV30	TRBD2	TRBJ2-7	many	TGTGCCTGGAACGGGGGGGCCTCCTACGAGCAGTACTTC	CAWNGGASYEQYF
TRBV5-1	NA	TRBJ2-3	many	TGCGCCAGCAGCTTGCAGCGGACTATATATGGGGATACGCAGTATTTT	CASSLQRTIYGDTQYF
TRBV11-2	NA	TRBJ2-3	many	TGTGCCAGCAGCTCTCCGCCGGGAGATACGCAGTATTTT	CASSSPPGDTQYF
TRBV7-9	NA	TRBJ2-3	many	TGTGCCAGCAGCCCTACGGGTTTTAGCACAGATACGCAGTATTTT	CASSPTGFSTDTQYF
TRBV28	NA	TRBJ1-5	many	TGTGCCAGCAGTAACAGGGTTGGCAATCAGCCCCAGCATTTT	CASSNRVGNQPQHF
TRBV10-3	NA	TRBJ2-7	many	TGTGCCATCAGTGGGGGGGACTACGAGCAGTACTTC	CAISGGDYEQYF
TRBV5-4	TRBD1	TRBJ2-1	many	TGTGCCAGCAGCCCCCGGGACAGGATACGAAACAATGAGCAGTTCTTC	CASSPRDRIRNNEQFF
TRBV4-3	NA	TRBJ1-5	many	TGCGCCAGCAGCCAATCTAGGGGGGTTTTTCAGCCCCAGCATTTT	CASSQSRGVFQPQHF
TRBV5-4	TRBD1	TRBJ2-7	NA	TGTGCCAGCAGCGGGACAGGGGGGACCTACGAGCAGTACTTC	CASSGTGGTYEQYF
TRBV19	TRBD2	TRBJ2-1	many	TGTGCCAGTAGTAGGACTAGCGGGGGGTCCTACAATGAGCAGTTCTTC	CASSRTSGGSYNEQFF
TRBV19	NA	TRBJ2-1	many	TGTGCCAGTAGTATCGCTCAGTTCCGCTCCTACAATGAGCAGTTCTTC	CASSIAQFRSYNEQFF
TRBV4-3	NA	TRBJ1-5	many	TGCGCCAGCAGCCAAGCCTGGGGTCAGCCCCAGCATTTT	CASSQAWGQPQHF